Each of the 16 T cell receptor beta chains below was sequenced from the same sample in a study of prognosis after radiotherapy for stage I lung cancer. Template was genomic DNA; TCR beta CDR3 amplified in two multiplex PCR rounds. The use of primers specific to each TRBV and TRBJ gene characterized first-round PCR. TCRdb reprocessed the multiplex PCR reads via MiXCR and lists one record per CDR3 protein. In the table there are some 13,000 distinct CDR3 sequences, about 51% of which are singletons. This material consisted of PBMCs, taken before or after stereotactic body radiation therapy (not recorded which). The receptors originated from a donor at least 50 years old with non-small cell lung cancer.

Comment on this clonotype: This is likely an artifact of a read error, given a far larger clone one base away. This rearrangement joins TRBV6-1 to TRBJ1-6; 7 positions agree with TRBD1. CDR1 is MNHNS, CDR2 SASEGT, per germline. CDR3 length: 19 residues. CDR3 sequence (DNA): TGTGCCATCAGTGACGCGGACAGGCTTTCAAAACGGCCGGATTCACCCCTCCACTTT. It is translated as CAISDADRLSKRPDSPLHF.

This clonotype appeared many times. In this CDR3 the conserved last residue, phenylalanine or tryptophan, is missing, so a read error is likely. The chain couples TRBV13 to TRBJ1-2, with D uncertain. Trimming pared 3 bases from V and 8 bases from J, leaving 13 bases between. CDR1 and CDR2 from the germline V gene are PRHDT and FYEKMQ (reference sequence). CDR3 length equals 13 residues. CDR3 nucleotides: TGTGCCAGCAGCTTTCGGCCCGGCGGAGGCTACACCCTC. Protein sequence: CASSFRPGGGYTL.

Of note for this clonotype: One junction end does not reproduce the germline sequence, and a read error may be involved. The chain carries TRBV15 and TRBJ1-1; unclear D gene. Germline-derived CDR1 and CDR2 are LNHNV and YYDKDF (reference sequence). This CDR3 is 13 amino acids long. CDR3 amino acids: CVTSRIENTEAFF. The DNA for the CDR3 is TGTGTCACCAGCAGGATTGAGAACACTGAAGCTTTCTTT.

CDR3 in amino acids: CSAARDGAGESSEAFF. CDR3 DNA: TGCAGTGCTGCCCGGGACGGCGCGGGGGAAAGTTCTGAAGCTTTCTTT. The chain joins TRBV20-1 to TRBJ1-1, with a possible D match to TRBD1 (5 bases). V was trimmed by 5 bases and J by 6 bases, leaving 25 bases between them. The CDR3 covers 16 residues. CDR1 is DFQATT and CDR2 is SNEGSKA in the germline V gene (reference sequence).

This clonotype was detected once. This chain joins TRBV2 and TRBJ2-3; weak D call: TRBD1 (6 bases). Germline-derived CDR1 and CDR2 are SNHLY and FYNNEI. CDR3 length: 15 residues. Trimming took off 4 bases at V and 4 bases at J, with 15 bases between the two ends. DNA for the CDR3: TGTGCCAGCAGTGCCCTTCAGGGGAAGGCAGATACGCAGTATTTT. This codes for CASSALQGKADTQYF. The entire variable domain, with the rest obtained from reference TRBV2 and TRBJ2-3, is as follows: EPEVTQTPSHQVTQMGQEVILRCVPISNHLYFYWYRQILGQKVEFLVSFYNNEISEKSEIFDDQFSVERPDGSNFTLKIRSTKLEDSAMYFCASSALQGKADTQYFGPGTRLTVL.

Only one count was recorded for this clonotype. The likely explanation is a read error, given a far larger clone one base away. The chain carries TRBV7-3 and TRBJ1-5, with D unresolved. This CDR3 has 15 amino acids. Germline V lookup: CDR1 SGHTA, CDR2 FQGTGA. The CDR3, as DNA: TGTGCCAGCAGCTTAGACGGGATGGGCAATCAGCCCAAGCATTTT. Its translation is CASSLDGMGNQPKHF.

This clonotype was seen many times. This rearrangement joins TRBV4-1 to TRBJ2-7; maybe TRBD1 (5 bases). The CDR3 covers 16 residues. The germline gives CDR1 MGHRA, CDR2 YSYEKL. Trimming pared 0 bases from V and 2 bases from J, leaving 14 bases between. CDR3 in DNA: TGCGCCAGCAGCCAAGATCTGTTGGCGGACACCTACGAGCAGTACTTC. This codes for CASSQDLLADTYEQYF.

This clonotype has ten or more counts. This could be a read error, since a much larger clone is one nucleotide away. Because the CDR3 is missing its conserved closing phenylalanine or tryptophan, this is likely a read error. The rearrangement uses TRBV30 and TRBJ1-4; the D gene is possibly TRBD1 (6 bases). Trimming took off 5 bases at V and 4 bases at J, with 14 bases between the two ends. CDR1 GTSNPN and CDR2 SVGIG come from the germline V gene (reference sequence). This CDR3 is 14 amino acids long. This chain's CDR3 is CAWSRGMSNEKLFL. DNA of the CDR3: TGTGCCTGGTCCAGGGGAATGAGTAATGAAAAACTGTTTCTT.

For this clonotype: A junction end diverges from the germline sequence, so it may reflect a read error. This chain connects TRBV2 to TRBJ2-1; 8 bases are a match to TRBD1. Germline V gene sequence: CDR1 SNHLY, CDR2 FYNNEI. CDR3 length: 12 residues. In DNA form, the CDR3 reads TGTGCCGGCAGTCGGGACAGGAATGAGCAGTTCTTC. Translating gives CAGSRDRNEQFF.

The genes are TRBV27 and TRBJ1-6, with D perhaps matching TRBD1 (5 bases). The CDR3 is 15 residues long. Trimming removed 7 bases from V and 5 bases from J, with 15 bases in between. The V gene's germline CDR1 is MNHEY and CDR2 SMNVEV (reference sequence). The CDR3 DNA follows: TGTGCCAGCAAGGAGTGGGGACCGAATAATTCACCCCTCCACTTT. Its protein product is CASKEWGPNNSPLHF.

This chain joins TRBV20-1 and TRBJ1-5, with D maybe TRBD1 (6 bases). This CDR3 contains 15 residues. Trimming cost V 6 bases and J 6 bases, with 21 bases left between them. CDR1 and CDR2 from the germline V gene are DFQATT and SNEGSKA (reference sequence). The CDR3 coding sequence is TGCAGTGCAGACCCGGGGGGCTACGGCAGTCAGCCCCAGCATTTT. It is translated as CSADPGGYGSQPQHF.

CDR3 region: CATSRDIGESPLHF. The CDR3 nucleotides read TGTGCCACCAGCAGAGATATTGGGGAGTCACCCCTCCACTTT. This chain links TRBV15 with TRBJ1-6; no definite D call. V lost 0 bases and J lost 10, with 10 bases in between. Per germline, CDR1 LNHNV and CDR2 YYDKDF (reference sequence). The CDR3 contains 14 residues. The complete variable domain, with remaining parts taken from reference TRBV15 and TRBJ1-6, reads DAMVIQNPRYQVTQFGKPVTLSCSQTLNHNVMYWYQQKSSQAPKLLFHYYDKDFNNEADTPDNFQSRRPNTSFCFLDIRSPGLGDTAMYLCATSRDIGESPLHFGNGTRLTVT.

This sequence joins TRBV30 and TRBJ1-2; D may be TRBD1 (6 bases). This CDR3 is 11 amino acids long. Germline-derived CDR1 and CDR2 are GTSNPN and SVGIG (reference sequence). With 8 bases removed from V and 8 bases from J, the gap between germline ends came to 15 bases. CDR3: CARLDSGGYTF. The CDR3 DNA reads as TGTGCCCGCCTGGACAGTGGGGGCTACACCTTC. Filled out from reference TRBV30 and TRBJ1-2, the complete variable domain reads SQTIHQWPATLVQPVGSPLSLECTVEGTSNPNLYWYRQAAGRGLQLLFYSVGIGQISSEVPQNLSASRPQDRQFILSSKKLLLSDSGFYLCARLDSGGYTFGSGTRLTVV.

By share of the sample, this clonotype is medium-sized (0.01 to 0.1%). This chain links TRBV11-3 with TRBJ2-5; 7 bases fit TRBD1. The CDR3 is 13 residues long. Germline assignment: CDR1 SGHNT and CDR2 YENEEA. V was pared by 5 bases and J by 3 bases, with 3 bases of the junction left unmatched. The CDR3 sequence: CASSPGTEETQYF. CDR3 coding DNA: TGTGCCAGCAGCCCAGGGACAGAAGAGACCCAGTACTTC.

Concerning this clonotype itself: Because it lacks the conserved phenylalanine or tryptophan at the end, this CDR3 is likely a read error. V usage is TRBV12-3 or TRBV12-4 and J usage is TRBJ2-1; tentative D call: TRBD2 (5 bases). V lost 6 bases, J lost 12 bases, and 24 bases lay in between. The CDR3 is 15 residues long. The CDR3 loop is CASRPSGDGVRRQFI. CDR3 coding DNA: TGTGCCAGCAGGCCATCTGGAGACGGGGTAAGGCGGCAGTTCATC.

This clonotype was observed at least ten times. The V gene is TRBV10-2, the J gene TRBJ2-1; D is possibly TRBD2 (5 bases). The CDR3 extends over 15 amino acids. V shed 5 bases and J shed 7 bases, with 18 bases lying between them. Germline V CDR1 and CDR2: WSHSY, SAAADI. CDR3 residues: CASSRTRFTENEQFF. The CDR3 nucleotides read TGCGCCAGCAGTCGCACTAGATTTACTGAAAATGAGCAGTTCTTC.